Detailed here is one T cell receptor (beta chain). Its specificity is unknown. Treatment meaning: oral pan-JAK inhibitor, 5-10 mg twice daily. The data originate from a study of CD8+ T cells in alopecia areata. Study-wide context: Tofacitinib was taken orally by treated patients, and the dose was 5 to 10 mg twice daily. Once tofacitinib had been taken for 6 to 18 months, 6 months off drug followed.

Reverse transcribed after extraction, RNA yielded cDNA as the sequencing template. Method: immunoSEQ multiplex PCR; TCRdb's copy keeps in-frame clones and lacks some. Of about 190,000 clones in the sample, about 60% were seen once. The study's findings and limits: It was lesional scalp, especially alopecia totalis/universalis, that showed higher clonality than normal scalp. On tofacitinib, scalp and blood still held many of the expanded lesional clones.

The CDR3 has 15 amino acids. The V gene lost 3 bases and the J gene lost 1 base, with 11 bases spanning the gap. From germline, CDR1 is SGHKS and CDR2 YYEKEE (reference sequence). The clonotype comes from a human donor with alopecia areata. J is TRBJ1-5 and V is TRBV5-5; the D is unclear. Sequencing used CD4+ T cells sorted from blood, obtained at week 4, from a patient treated with tofacitinib. CDR3 sequence: CASSWGPGSNQPQHF. CDR3 DNA: TGTGCCAGCAGCTGGGGTCCGGGCAGCAATCAGCCCCAGCATTTT. The complete variable domain, with remaining parts taken from reference TRBV5-5 and TRBJ1-5, reads DAGVTQSPTHLIKTRGQQVTLRCSPISGHKSVSWYQQVLGQGPQFIFQYYEKEERGRGNFPDRFSARQFPNYSSELNVNALLLGDSALYLCASSWGPGSNQPQHFGDGTRLSIL.